One and the same sample provided the 15 T cell receptor beta chains below, sequenced in a study of shared clonotypes between healthy human individuals. Measured with immunoSEQ multiplex PCR; TCRdb has only the in-frame clones, and not every one. Of fewer than 600,000 clones in the sample, more than 70% were seen once. The sequenced sample consisted of PBMCs. The receptors were gathered from a woman between 40 and 55 years old in good health. Some clones in this sample may be carry-over from other donors' samples.

This clone appeared a single time. The V and J genes are TRBV5-4 and TRBJ2-5; 7 bases agree with TRBD1. There are 15 residues in the CDR3. Germline trimming cut 4 bases from V and 0 bases from J; bases unmatched to any gene: 6. The V gene's germline CDR1 is SGHNT and CDR2 YYREEE (reference sequence). The CDR3, as DNA: TGTGCCAGCAGCCAATCGACAGGGAACCAAGAGACCCAGTACTTC. This encodes CASSQSTGNQETQYF. The full variable domain, with the rest looked up from reference TRBV5-4 and TRBJ2-5, is ETGVTQSPTHLIKTRGQQVTLRCSSQSGHNTVSWYQQALGQGPQFIFQYYREEENGRGNFPPRFSGLQFPNYSSELNVNALELDDSALYLCASSQSTGNQETQYFGPGTRLLVL.

The chain couples TRBV29-1 to TRBJ2-5; D is ambiguous. The CDR3 sequence is 11 residues long. Germline V lookup: CDR1 SQVTM, CDR2 ANQGSEA. Trimming stripped 3 bases from V and 5 bases from J, with 7 bases between. Here the CDR3 reads CSVDMGETQYF. Written as DNA, the CDR3 is TGCAGCGTTGACATGGGGGAGACCCAGTACTTC.

Points on this clone: A much larger clone lies one base from this, so it may be a read error. The V gene is TRBV27, the J gene TRBJ2-2, with TRBD2 matching over 8 bases. The CDR3 length is 13 residues. Per the germline V gene, CDR1 is MNHEY and CDR2 is SMNVEV (reference sequence). Trimming took 7 bases from V and 3 from J; bases not matched to a gene: 1. As DNA, the CDR3 is TGTGCCAGCACTAGCGGGCACACCGGGGAGCTGTTTTTT. This gives the protein CASTSGHTGELFF.

This clone was detected only a few times. The V call is TRBV18, the J call TRBJ2-3; TRBD2 agrees at 12 bases. This CDR3 is 16 amino acids long. Germline V gene data show CDR1 as KGHSH and CDR2 as LQKENI. Unmatched junction bases numbered 6, after V lost 6 bases and J lost 2 bases. The CDR3 region has the DNA TGTGCCAGCTCCCTAGCGGGAGGGCCTATCACAGATACGCAGTATTTT. Translating it yields CASSLAGGPITDTQYF.

Concerning this clone itself: A far larger clone is one nucleotide away, so this likely arose from a read error. The same CDR3 can be traced to other DNA sequences in this sample. The gene calls are TRBV30 and TRBJ1-4; no reliable D call. There are 14 residues in the CDR3. Trimming removed 4 bases at V and 3 bases at J, with 12 bases between. The germline gives CDR1 GTSNPN, CDR2 SVGIG (reference sequence). Here the CDR3 reads CAWTRGVSNEKLFF. Here the CDR3 DNA reads TGTGCCTGGACCCGAGGAGTGTCTAATGAAAAACTGTTTTTT.

The V call is TRBV29-1, the J call TRBJ1-2; possible D gene TRBD1, 6 bases. CDR3 length: 11 residues. Germline V gives CDR1 SQVTM, CDR2 ANQGSEA. With 4 bases removed from V and 6 bases from J, the gap between germline ends came to 9 bases. The CDR3 DNA reads as TGCAGCGTTGGGGCAGGGGATGGCTACACCTTC. Translating it yields CSVGAGDGYTF.

The chain is built from TRBV4-3 and TRBJ2-3, with D maybe TRBD1 (5 bases). The CDR3 totals 16 residues. Germline values: CDR1 LGHNA, CDR2 YSLEER. The V gene lost 4 bases and the J gene lost 1 base, with 15 bases spanning the gap. CDR3 amino acids: CASSPRVVIGTDTQYF. The CDR3 DNA follows: TGCGCCAGCAGCCCCAGGGTGGTTATAGGCACAGATACGCAGTATTTT.

The CDR3, as DNA: TGTGCCTGGGCGGGAGCTAACACCGGGGAGCTGTTTTTT. Translation gives CAWAGANTGELFF. The V gene is TRBV30, the J gene TRBJ2-2; 7 bases line up with TRBD2. This CDR3 contains 13 residues. Per germline, CDR1 GTSNPN and CDR2 SVGIG (reference sequence). J was trimmed by 2 bases and V by 5 bases; bases with no gene match: 2.

The table lists this clone with many counts. The V gene is TRBV4-3, the J gene TRBJ2-5; no reliable D call. Germline V CDR1 and CDR2: LGHNA, YSLEER. The CDR3 runs 16 residues. V was trimmed by 0 bases and J by 2 bases, leaving 13 bases between them. In nucleotides, the CDR3 is TGCGCCAGCAGCCAAGACCGGGCGGACGGTCAAGAGACCCAGTACTTC. Residues: CASSQDRADGQETQYF.

The chain employs TRBV29-1 and TRBJ1-4, with 7 bases identical to TRBD1. The CDR3 runs to 14 residues. The V segment lost 4 bases and the J segment 4 bases; nucleotides outside the gene matches: 6. Germline CDR1 reads SQVTM; CDR2 reads ANQGSEA. CDR3 residues: CSVGGQALNEKLFF. The CDR3 DNA reads as TGCAGCGTTGGCGGACAGGCGCTTAATGAAAAACTGTTTTTT.

The V and J genes are TRBV9 and TRBJ2-1; a possible D gene is TRBD2 (5 bases). From germline, CDR1 is SGDLS and CDR2 YYNGEE. V was trimmed by 2 bases and J by 5 bases, leaving 17 bases between them. This CDR3 has 16 residues. The CDR3 region has the DNA TGTGCCAGCAGCGTTTATGCGGGTGGTGTGGACAATGAGCAGTTCTTC. Amino acids: CASSVYAGGVDNEQFF.

V and J are TRBV4-2 and TRBJ1-2; 9 bases line up with TRBD1. This CDR3 has 13 amino acids. Trimming at V came to 0 bases and at J to 10 bases, leaving 3 bases not matched to a gene. The germline gives CDR1 LGHNA, CDR2 YNFKEQ. The CDR3 nucleotides are TGTGCCAGCAGCCAAGACCGGGACAGGGACTACACCTTC. It codes for CASSQDRDRDYTF.

As concerns this clone: The same CDR3 arises from other DNA sequences in this sample as well. The chain is built from TRBV27 and TRBJ1-5; D gene ambiguous. This CDR3 has 13 amino acids. Trimming removed 5 bases at V and 0 bases at J, with 5 bases between. Germline assignment: CDR1 MNHEY and CDR2 SMNVEV (reference sequence). The CDR3 DNA reads as TGTGCCAGCAGTCCGTATAGCAATCAGCCCCAGCATTTT. Its protein is CASSPYSNQPQHF.

Comments on this clone: Other nucleotide sequences from this sample produce the same CDR3. The chain carries TRBV30 and TRBJ1-2; D unresolved. Trimming left V 1 base short and J 4 bases short, with 7 bases between. Looked up from germline, CDR1 is GTSNPN and CDR2 is SVGIG (reference sequence). This CDR3 comprises 12 residues. CDR3 in amino acids: CAWSGQPYGYTF. For the CDR3, the DNA is TGTGCCTGGAGTGGCCAGCCCTATGGCTACACCTTC.

Turning to this clone: The likely explanation is a read error, given a far larger clone one base away. The chain uses TRBV7-2 and TRBJ2-1; D unclear. Germline assignment: CDR1 SGHTA and CDR2 FQGNSA. The CDR3 spans 15 residues. Here the CDR3 DNA reads TGTGCCAGCAACTTAAATACGGGCTCCTACAATGAGCAGTTCTTC. Residues: CASNLNTGSYNEQFF. The entire variable domain, with the rest obtained from reference TRBV7-2 and TRBJ2-1, is as follows: GAGVSQSPSNKVTEKGKDVELRCDPISGHTALYWYRQSLGQGLEFLIYFQGNSAPDKSGLPSDRFSAERTGGSVSTLTIQRTQQEDSAVYLCASNLNTGSYNEQFFGPGTRLTVL.